The next 4 T cell receptor beta chains were all read from a single sample in a study of cytomegalovirus exposure and HLA in healthy donors. Assay: immunoSEQ multiplex PCR; the TCRdb copy retains only in-frame clones and omits some. Of around 150,000 clones in the sample, roughly 86% are singletons; the top ten hold 3.5% to 4.5%. Specimen: PBMCs. These receptors came from a man aged 18 to 30 in good health and CMV-seropositive.

This chain joins TRBV14 and TRBJ2-7; 7 bases agree with TRBD1. V gave up 2 bases and J gave up 2 bases; unmatched junction bases: 6. Per the germline V gene, CDR1 is SGHDN and CDR2 is FVKESK. The CDR3 has 15 residues. In DNA form, the CDR3 reads TGTGCCAGCAGCCAAAGGCCAGGGGGTCCCTACGAGCAGTACTTC. The encoded protein is CASSQRPGGPYEQYF.

V is TRBV30 and J is TRBJ2-7; D may be TRBD2 (6 bases). V lost 5 bases and J lost 9, with 14 bases in between. This CDR3 is built from 11 residues. Germline V gene sequence: CDR1 GTSNPN, CDR2 SVGIG (reference sequence). The CDR3 loop is CAWVSGAGQYF. The CDR3 DNA reads TGTGCCTGGGTGTCGGGAGCAGGGCAGTACTTC.

The J gene is TRBJ2-1, the V gene TRBV11-2, with D perhaps TRBD1 (6 bases). Germline lookup yields CDR1 SGHAT and CDR2 FQNNGV. The V gene lost 2 bases and the J gene lost 9 bases, with 14 bases spanning the gap. This CDR3 has 14 amino acids. CDR3 nucleotide sequence: TGTGCCAGCAGCTTACGCTTACAGGGCACTGAGCAGTTCTTC. Translated: CASSLRLQGTEQFF.

The chain combines TRBV11-2 with TRBJ2-7; D perhaps matches TRBD2 (5 bases). The CDR3 sequence is 15 residues long. V was clipped by 0 bases and J by 4 bases, with 13 bases between them. Germline V gene data show CDR1 as SGHAT and CDR2 as FQNNGV. The CDR3 spells CASSLDLGLSYEQYF. As DNA, the CDR3 is TGTGCCAGCAGCTTAGATCTAGGACTTTCTTACGAGCAGTACTTC.